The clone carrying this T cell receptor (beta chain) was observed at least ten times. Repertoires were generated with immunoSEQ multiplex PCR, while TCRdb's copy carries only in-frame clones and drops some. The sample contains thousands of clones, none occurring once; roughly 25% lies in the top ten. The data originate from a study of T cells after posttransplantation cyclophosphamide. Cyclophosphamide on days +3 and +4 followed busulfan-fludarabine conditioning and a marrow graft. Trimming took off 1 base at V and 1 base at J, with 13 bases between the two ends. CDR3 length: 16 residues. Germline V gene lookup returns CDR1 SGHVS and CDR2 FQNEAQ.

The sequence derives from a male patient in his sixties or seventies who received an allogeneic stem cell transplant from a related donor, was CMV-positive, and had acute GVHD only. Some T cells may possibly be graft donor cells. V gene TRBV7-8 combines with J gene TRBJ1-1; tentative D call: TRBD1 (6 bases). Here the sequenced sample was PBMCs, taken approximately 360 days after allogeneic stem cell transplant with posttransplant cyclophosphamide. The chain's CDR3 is CASSLVGAAGNTEAFF. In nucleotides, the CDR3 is TGTGCCAGCAGCTTAGTGGGGGCGGCTGGGAACACTGAAGCTTTCTTT.